Shown below are 6 T cell receptor beta chains from a single sample sequenced in a study of siplizumab effects on memory and regulatory T cells. TCRdb's table, derived via immunoSEQ multiplex PCR, lists solely in-frame clones and lacks some. The data hold tens of thousands of clones, with 94% observed a single time. The source material was non-Treg CD4+ T cells sorted from blood. These receptors originate from a human donor in good health.

This clone was counted a few times. This chain links TRBV6-5 with TRBJ1-6; D is unclear. The CDR3 is 12 amino acids. The germline gives CDR1 MNHEY, CDR2 SVGAGI. Trimming shortened V by 3 bases and J by 7 bases, and 4 bases separated the two germline ends. DNA for the CDR3: TGTGCCAGCAGTTATCGGAATTCACCCCTCCACTTT. This sequence encodes CASSYRNSPLHF.

This chain uses TRBV2 with TRBJ2-7; D call uncertain. The CDR3 extends over 14 amino acids. The germline V gene encodes CDR1 SNHLY and CDR2 FYNNEI. Trimming left V 7 bases short and J 2 bases short, with 15 bases between. CDR3 in amino acids: CASTTLSGTYEQYF. In DNA form, the CDR3 reads TGTGCCAGCACTACCTTAAGTGGCACCTACGAGCAGTACTTC.

The chain couples TRBV5-1 to TRBJ2-2; 8 bases are shared with TRBD1. Germline trimming cut 0 bases from V and 6 bases from J; bases unmatched to any gene: 4. Germline-derived CDR1 and CDR2 are SGHRS and YFSETQ. This CDR3 comprises 15 residues. This chain's CDR3 is CASSLASGGAGELFF. CDR3 sequence (DNA): TGCGCCAGCAGCTTGGCCTCAGGGGGCGCCGGGGAGCTGTTTTTT.

The chain employs TRBV18 and TRBJ2-7, with 7 bases that match TRBD1. Germline loops: CDR1 KGHSH, CDR2 LQKENI. The CDR3 runs 14 residues. The V gene end was trimmed by 0 bases and the J gene end by 3 bases; junction bases not matched to a gene: 2. CDR3 region: CASSPPPGGYEQYF. CDR3 bases: TGTGCCAGCTCACCACCGCCAGGGGGCTACGAGCAGTACTTC. The variable domain in full, with the rest retrieved from reference TRBV18 and TRBJ2-7, is NAGVMQNPRHLVRRRGQEARLRCSPMKGHSHVYWYRQLPEEGLKFMVYLQKENIIDESGMPKERFSAEFPKEGPSILRIQQVVRGDSAAYFCASSPPPGGYEQYFGPGTRLTVT.

The chain uses TRBV4-1 and TRBJ2-1; 8 nucleotides agree with TRBD1. This CDR3 has 16 residues. V lost 1 base, J lost 5 bases, and 7 bases stayed unmatched. Germline V lookup: CDR1 MGHRA, CDR2 YSYEKL. CDR3 sequence (DNA): TGCGCCAGCAGCCAAGTTGGACAGGGCCGGAACAATGAGCAGTTCTTC. It translates to CASSQVGQGRNNEQFF.

The chain employs TRBV19 and TRBJ2-5; D may be TRBD1 (5 bases). There are 14 residues in the CDR3. Trimming took off 3 bases at V and 1 base at J, with 9 bases between the two ends. Germline loops: CDR1 LNHDA, CDR2 SQIVND (reference sequence). CDR3 loop: CASSIQGRQETQYF. The CDR3 nucleotides are TGTGCCAGTAGTATCCAGGGCCGCCAAGAGACCCAGTACTTC.